This TCR beta chain stems from a study of T cells expressing NK-cell markers. Study summary: Repertoires of TCR beta were obtained from T cells sorted as CD3+CD56+NKG2C+, CD3+CD56+NKG2C- and CD3+CD56-NKG2C+. Study-level results: In several donors, these clonotypes also led the CD3+CD56-NKG2C+ fraction.

As regards this clonotype: Its specificity is not known.

UMIs accompanied the 5'RACE template switching by which TCR beta cDNA was made. Following a re-call of the 5' RACE reads, TCRdb has one entry per CDR3 protein and lacks DNA. The listing contains hundreds of thousands of distinct CDR3 sequences. The CDR3 totals 14 residues. CDR1 SQVTM and CDR2 ANQGSEA come from the germline V gene. What was sequenced was blood T cells: a sorted CD56 or NKG2C T cell subset, CD4+ or CD8+ T cells, or bulk PBMC T cells (not recorded which). The gene calls are TRBV29-1 and TRBJ1-5; no DNA is available, so the TRBD1 call from TCRdb remains unchecked. The clonotype originates from a woman between 18 and 70 years old in good health. CDR3: CSVETGTVNQPQHF.